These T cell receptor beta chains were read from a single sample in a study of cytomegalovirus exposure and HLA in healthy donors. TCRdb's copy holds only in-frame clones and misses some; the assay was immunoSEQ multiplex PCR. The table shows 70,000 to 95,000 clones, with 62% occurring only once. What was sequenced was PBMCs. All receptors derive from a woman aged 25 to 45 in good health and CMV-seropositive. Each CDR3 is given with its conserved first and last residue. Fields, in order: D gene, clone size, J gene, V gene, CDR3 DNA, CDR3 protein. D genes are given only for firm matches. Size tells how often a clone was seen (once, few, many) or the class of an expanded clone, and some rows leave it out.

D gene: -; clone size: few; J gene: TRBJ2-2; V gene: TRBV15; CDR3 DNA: TGTGCCACCAGCAGAGGGTCTATGGACACCGGGGAGCTGTTTTTT; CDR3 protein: CATSRGSMDTGELFF
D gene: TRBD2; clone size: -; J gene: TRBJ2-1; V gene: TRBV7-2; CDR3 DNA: TGTGCCAGCAGTAGCGGGGGGGCCAATGAGCAGTTCTTC; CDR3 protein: CASSSGGANEQFF
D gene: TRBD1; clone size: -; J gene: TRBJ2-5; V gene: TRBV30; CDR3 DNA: TGTGCCTGCCGCCGGGACAGGGAGAAAGAGACCCAGTACTTC; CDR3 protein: CACRRDREKETQYF
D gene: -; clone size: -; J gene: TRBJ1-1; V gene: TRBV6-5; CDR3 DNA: TGTGCCAGCAGGGAACCTGGGGGGGCCACTGAAGCTTTCTTT; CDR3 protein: CASREPGGATEAFF
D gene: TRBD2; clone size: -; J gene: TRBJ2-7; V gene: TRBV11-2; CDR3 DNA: TGTGCCAGCAGCCCCGGCGGGGGGCCGCTCGAGCAGTACTTC; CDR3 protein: CASSPGGGPLEQYF
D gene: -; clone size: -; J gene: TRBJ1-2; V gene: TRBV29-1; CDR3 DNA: TGCAGCGTAAACAGAGAAAATAACTATGGCTACACCTTC; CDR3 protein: CSVNRENNYGYTF
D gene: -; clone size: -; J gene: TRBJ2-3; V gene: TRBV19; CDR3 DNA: TGTGCCAGTAGTATGATGGGGGGGCTGGGAGATACGCAGTATTTT; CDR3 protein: CASSMMGGLGDTQYF
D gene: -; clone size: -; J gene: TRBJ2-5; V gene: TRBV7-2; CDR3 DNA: TGTGCCAGCAGCCATATATGGCGGGAAGAGACCCAGTACTTC; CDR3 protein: CASSHIWREETQYF
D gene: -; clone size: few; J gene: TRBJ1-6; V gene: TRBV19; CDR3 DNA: TGTGCCAGTAGTCTTCGACAGAATAATTCACCCCTCCACTTT; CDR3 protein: CASSLRQNNSPLHF
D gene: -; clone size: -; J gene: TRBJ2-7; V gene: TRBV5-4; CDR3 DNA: TGTGCCAGCAGCTTAACAGAGAATAGAGGTCCGGGACACCGCTCCTACGAGCAGTACTTC; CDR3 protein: CASSLTENRGPGHRSYEQYF
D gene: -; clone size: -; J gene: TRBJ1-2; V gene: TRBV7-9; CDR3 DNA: TGTGCCAGCAGCTTAACACAGGGCAGTGAGGGTGGCTACACCTTC; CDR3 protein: CASSLTQGSEGGYTF
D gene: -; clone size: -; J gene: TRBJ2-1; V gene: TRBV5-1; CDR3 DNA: TGCGCCAGCAGCTTCAGCGGGTTGAGCTCCTACAATGAGCAGTTCTTC; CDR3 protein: CASSFSGLSSYNEQFF
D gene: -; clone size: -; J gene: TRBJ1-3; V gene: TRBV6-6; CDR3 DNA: TGTGCCAGCAGTTCCTACCGTCGGGACTCTATATATTTT; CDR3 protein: CASSSYRRDSIYF
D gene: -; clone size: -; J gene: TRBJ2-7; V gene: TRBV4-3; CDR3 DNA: TGCGCCAGCAGCCAAGATGAGGAGGGCGAGCAGTACTTC; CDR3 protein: CASSQDEEGEQYF
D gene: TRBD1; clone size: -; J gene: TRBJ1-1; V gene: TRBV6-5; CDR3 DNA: TGTGCCAGCAACATAGACAGGGGTTCGGGAGCTTTCTTT; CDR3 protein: CASNIDRGSGAFF
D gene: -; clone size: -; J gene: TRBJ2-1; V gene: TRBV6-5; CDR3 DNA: TGTGCCAGCAGTTACTCGACGACTACATTATACAATGAGCAGTTCTTC; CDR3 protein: CASSYSTTTLYNEQFF
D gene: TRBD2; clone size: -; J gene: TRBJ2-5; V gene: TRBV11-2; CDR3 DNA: TGTGCCAGCAGCGGCCTAGCGGTCCAAGAGACCCAGTACTTC; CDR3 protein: CASSGLAVQETQYF
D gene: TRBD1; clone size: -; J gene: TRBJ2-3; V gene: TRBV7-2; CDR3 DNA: TGTGCCAGCAGCTTAGACAGGGGTGCAGATACGCAGTATTTT; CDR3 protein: CASSLDRGADTQYF
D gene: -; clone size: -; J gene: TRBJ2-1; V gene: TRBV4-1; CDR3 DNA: TGCGCCAGCAGCCAAGAGGGGGGTAGCTCCTACAATGAGCAGTTCTTC; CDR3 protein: CASSQEGGSSYNEQFF
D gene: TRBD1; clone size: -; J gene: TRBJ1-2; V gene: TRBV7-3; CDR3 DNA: TGTGCCAGCAGTGGGGACAGCAAGGGAGGCTACACCTTC; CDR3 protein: CASSGDSKGGYTF
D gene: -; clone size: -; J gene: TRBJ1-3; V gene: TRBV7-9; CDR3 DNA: TGTTCCAGCAGCCGGGACACCTCTGGAAACACCATATATTTT; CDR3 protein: CSSSRDTSGNTIYF
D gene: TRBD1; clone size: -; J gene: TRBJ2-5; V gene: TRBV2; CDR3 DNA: TGTGCCAGCAGTGAACAGGGGGTACCCCGGGAGACCCAGTACTTC; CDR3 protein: CASSEQGVPRETQYF
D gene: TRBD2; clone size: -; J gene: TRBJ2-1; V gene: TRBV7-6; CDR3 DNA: TGTGCCAGCAGCCTGACTAGCGGGGGGACAGATGAGCAGTTCTTC; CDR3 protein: CASSLTSGGTDEQFF
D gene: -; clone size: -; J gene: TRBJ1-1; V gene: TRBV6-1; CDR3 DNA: TGTGCCAGCAGTCCTCTCGTAATGAACACTGAAGCTTTCTTT; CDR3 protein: CASSPLVMNTEAFF